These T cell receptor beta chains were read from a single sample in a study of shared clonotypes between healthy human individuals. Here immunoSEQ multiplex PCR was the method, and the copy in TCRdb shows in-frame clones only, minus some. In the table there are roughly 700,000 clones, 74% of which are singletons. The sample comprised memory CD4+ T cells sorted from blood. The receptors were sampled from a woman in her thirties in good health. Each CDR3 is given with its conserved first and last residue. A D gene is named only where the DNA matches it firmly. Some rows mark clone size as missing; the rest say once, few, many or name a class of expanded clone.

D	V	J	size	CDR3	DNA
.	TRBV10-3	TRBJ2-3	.	CAISVLAPRNTDTQYF	TGTGCCATCAGTGTCCTAGCGCCTAGAAACACAGATACGCAGTATTTT
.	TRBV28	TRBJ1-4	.	CASRDGVSNEKLFF	TGTGCCAGCAGGGACGGAGTCTCTAATGAAAAACTGTTTTTT
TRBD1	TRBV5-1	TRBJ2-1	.	CASSSDREAEQFF	TGCGCCAGCAGCTCGGACAGGGAAGCTGAGCAGTTCTTC
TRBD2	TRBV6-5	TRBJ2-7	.	CASSYRLAGIYEQYF	TGTGCCAGCAGTTACAGGCTAGCGGGCATATACGAGCAGTACTTC
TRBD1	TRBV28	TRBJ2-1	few	CASKSTGFHEQFF	TGTGCCAGCAAGTCGACAGGGTTCCATGAGCAGTTCTTC
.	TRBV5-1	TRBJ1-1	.	CASSEQGSLPAFF	TGCGCCAGCAGTGAACAGGGAAGCCTCCCCGCTTTCTTT
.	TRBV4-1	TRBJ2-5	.	CASSQDSALGTGTQYF	TGCGCCAGCAGCCAAGATAGCGCTTTAGGGACGGGGACCCAGTACTTC
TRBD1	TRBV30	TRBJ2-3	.	CAWKQGVYTDTQYF	TGTGCCTGGAAACAGGGGGTATACACAGATACGCAGTATTTT
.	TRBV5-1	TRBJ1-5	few	CASSLAAGDQPQHF	TGCGCCAGCAGCTTGGCAGCAGGGGATCAGCCCCAGCATTTT
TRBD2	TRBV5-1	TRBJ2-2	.	CASSSLAGGPGTGELFF	TGCGCCAGCAGCTCCCTAGCGGGAGGGCCTGGCACCGGGGAGCTGTTTTTT
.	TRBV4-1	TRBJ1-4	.	CASSLSLRPSSPTNEKLFF	TGCGCCAGCAGCCTTTCTCTCCGGCCCTCCTCCCCGACTAATGAAAAACTGTTTTTT